The subject of this entry is one TCR beta chain. Its antigen remains unknown. The CDR3 regions of TCR beta were amplified from RNA transcripts. The TCR CDR3 was amplified in a first-round RT-PCR using the HTBI primer set. TCRdb independently ran MiXCR on the multiplex PCR reads; one entry per CDR3 protein. This sample has hundreds of thousands of distinct CDR3 sequences, with 15% to 20% found just once. Germline V gene sequence: CDR1 LNHDA, CDR2 SQIVND (reference sequence). The CDR3 covers 16 residues. J was trimmed by 2 bases and V by 4 bases; bases with no gene match: 4. The sample comes from a study of T cells in Graves' hyperthyroidism and ophthalmopathy. Disease lasting under 3 months, a NOSPECS grade of at least 4, and a Clinical Activity Score of at least 3 were features of the ophthalmopathy patients. The study, taken as a whole, reports: The model anticipated ophthalmopathy a median approximately six months pre-onset. Ophthalmopathy cases were set apart from stable hyperthyroidism by a 13 V-J model. Among thyroid clonotypes expanded above 0.001, most also appeared in blood.

This receptor was obtained from a man aged 35-49 years with Graves' ophthalmopathy. The rearrangement uses TRBV19 and TRBJ1-5; 11 bases map to TRBD1. The sequenced material came from blood. CDR3 region: CASSTGQGAGNQPQHF. CDR3 bases: TGTGCCAGTAGTACCGGACAGGGGGCTGGCAATCAGCCCCAGCATTTT.